The clone carrying this TCR beta chain occurred a few times. Its antigen remains unknown. CDR3 size: 16 residues. CDR1 and CDR2 (germline): KGHSH, LQKENI. V lost 0 bases and J lost 1, with 12 bases in between. Using immunoSEQ multiplex PCR, the repertoire was profiled, and TCRdb retains in-frame clones only, with some absent. The top ten clones hold 5.2% of a sample with some 5,000 clones, approximately 90% of them seen once. The data were taken from a study of T cell responses to AZD1222 COVID-19 vaccine. Study-wide results and caveats: The donor group comprised mostly white British people and more females; the analysis possibly underestimated clonal diversity. Seropositivity was recorded at baseline in only five to seven AZD1222 recipients.

Whether given at about 4 or about 12 weeks, second doses were pooled. This chain joins TRBV18 and TRBJ1-2; D might be TRBD1 (6 bases). The sequence was obtained from an adult who received the AZD1222 COVID-19 vaccine. This specimen consisted of peripheral blood, obtained 28 days after the second AZD1222 dose. The CDR3 nucleotides read TGTGCCAGCTCACCACCGGGGAACAGGGTTAACTATGGCTACACCTTC. It is translated as CASSPPGNRVNYGYTF.